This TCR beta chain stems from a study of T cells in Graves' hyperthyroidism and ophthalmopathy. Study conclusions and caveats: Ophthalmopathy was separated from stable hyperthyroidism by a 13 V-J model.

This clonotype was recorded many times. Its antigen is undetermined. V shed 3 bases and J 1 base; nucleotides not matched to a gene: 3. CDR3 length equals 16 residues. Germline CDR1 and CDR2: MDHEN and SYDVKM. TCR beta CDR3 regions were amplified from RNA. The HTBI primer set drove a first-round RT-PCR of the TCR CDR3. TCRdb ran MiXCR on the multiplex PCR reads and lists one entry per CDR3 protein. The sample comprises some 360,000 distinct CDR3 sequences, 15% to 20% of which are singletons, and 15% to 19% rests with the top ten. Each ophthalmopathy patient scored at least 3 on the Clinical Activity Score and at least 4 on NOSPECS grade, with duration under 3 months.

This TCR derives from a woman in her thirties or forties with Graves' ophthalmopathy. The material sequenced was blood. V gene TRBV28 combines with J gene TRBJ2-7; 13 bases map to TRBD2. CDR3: CASSLAGLAGSYEQYF. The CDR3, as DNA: TGTGCCAGCAGTTTGGCGGGACTAGCGGGATCCTACGAGCAGTACTTC. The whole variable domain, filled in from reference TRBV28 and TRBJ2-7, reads DVKVTQSSRYLVKRTGEKVFLECVQDMDHENMFWYRQDPGLGLRLIYFSYDVKMKEKGDIPEGYSVSREKKERFSLILESASTNQTSMYLCASSLAGLAGSYEQYFGPGTRLTVT.